Described below is a single T cell receptor beta chain sequence and its context. Its antigen remains unknown. The data belong to a study of Ad26.COV2.S vaccination and SARS-CoV-2 variants. Across the study: Doses of Ad26.COV2.S were injected into muscle once or twice, 56 days apart. Notes on the study in general: The placebo group had lower spike-specific TCR breadth than the vaccine recipients did.

Clones were sequenced by immunoSEQ multiplex PCR, and TCRdb holds only the in-frame ones, with some missing. The top ten clones hold about 1.6% of a sample with under 500,000 clones, approximately 92% of them seen once. The treatment denotes: roughly 18 received Ad26.COV2.S at low or high dose, single or two shots; 5 received placebo; per-sample allocation not given. Day 63 after the first injection of vaccine or placebo was the sampling time. Boston provided a donor who was an adult aged 18-55 years. The CDR3 extends over 17 amino acids. CDR1 and CDR2 (germline): LGHNA, YSLEER. The V gene lost 0 bases and the J gene lost 2 bases, with 16 bases spanning the gap.

This TCR was sampled from a person aged 18-60 years who received the Ad26.COV2.S COVID-19 vaccine or a placebo. This rearrangement joins TRBV4-3 to TRBJ1-2; D is possibly TRBD1 (5 bases). The sample consisted of peripheral blood, taken in a trial of Ad26.COV2.S vaccine versus placebo. CDR3 bases: TGCGCCAGCAGCCAAGAAGGGCCCGGGGGATGGAACTATGGCTACACCTTC. This translates into CASSQEGPGGWNYGYTF.